This entry lists 25 T cell receptor beta chains sequenced from one sample in a study of tumor and adjacent non-tumor tissue in lung cancer. No cell sorting was done before RNA was extracted from the tissue. A modified ARM-PCR protocol with three rounds of nested PCR amplified TCRbeta. TCRdb processed the multiplex PCR reads anew with MiXCR; each CDR3 protein has one entry. The sample includes 55,000 to 75,000 distinct CDR3 sequences, about three fifths seen only once; the top ten take 20%. The material sequenced was lung tumor tissue. These receptors came from a man aged 45-65 years with non-small cell lung cancer.

This clonotype was recorded only once. One end of the junction is discordant with germline, which a read error may explain. The chain carries TRBV6-2 or TRBV6-3 and TRBJ2-1; weak D call: TRBD2 (6 bases). Looked up from germline, CDR1 is MNHEY and CDR2 is SVGEGT. This CDR3 contains 16 residues. CDR3 in amino acids: CASSYPGRSSYNEQFF. CDR3 coding DNA: TGTGCCAGCAGTTACCCGGGGAGGAGCTCCTACAACGAGCAGTTCTTC.

A note on this clonotype: A read error may explain this, as a much larger clone is one base away. The genes are TRBV6-1 and TRBJ2-5, with a weak D call TRBD2 (5 bases). The CDR3 totals 11 residues. CDR1 MNHNS and CDR2 SASEGT come from the germline V gene. CDR3 protein: CASISGFSPNF. For the CDR3, the DNA is TGTGCCAGCATTTCGGGGTTTAGTCCTAACTTC.

This clonotype was recorded at least ten times. The chain employs TRBV5-5 and TRBJ1-4; D is possibly TRBD1 (6 bases). This CDR3 has 14 residues. Germline CDR1 and CDR2: SGHKS and YYEKEE (reference sequence). V lost 4 bases to trimming and J lost 3 bases, with 10 bases between them. The CDR3 spells CASSQQGPNEKLFF. The DNA of the CDR3 is TGTGCCAGCAGCCAACAGGGACCTAATGAAAAACTGTTTTTT.

This clonotype was seen a few times. This sequence joins TRBV4-1 and TRBJ2-7, with D possibly matching TRBD2 (6 bases). Trimming removed 4 bases from V and 5 bases from J, with 21 bases in between. The germline gives CDR1 MGHRA, CDR2 YSYEKL. CDR3 length: 16 amino acids. This CDR3 is CASSLGGIGSTHEQYF. CDR3 in DNA: TGCGCCAGCAGCCTCGGGGGTATCGGGTCCACCCACGAGCAGTACTTC.

This clonotype was seen a few times. V and J are TRBV24-1 and TRBJ2-1; 12 bases are a match to TRBD2. CDR1 KGHDR and CDR2 SFDVKD come from the germline V gene. J gave up 12 bases and V 7 bases, and 18 bases lay outside the gene matches. CDR3 length: 17 amino acids. The CDR3 DNA is TGTGCCACCAGCCTGACCGCCGGGACTAGCGGGTTTGGTAGGCAGTTCTTC. Amino acids: CATSLTAGTSGFGRQFF.

This clonotype has just one count. Possible read error: a much larger clone is one base away. The V call is TRBV7-9, the J call TRBJ1-4, with a tentative D call TRBD1 (5 bases). The CDR3 loop spans 15 amino acids. The germline CDR1 and CDR2 sequences are SEHNR and FQNEAQ (reference sequence). Deletions cut 7 bases from V and 0 bases from J, with 12 bases between. CDR3 loop: CASNSSGATNEKLFF. In DNA, the CDR3 is TGTGCCAGCAACTCGTCGGGGGCAACTAATGAAAAACTGTTTTTT.

This clonotype was observed a handful of times. The germline gene is not matched at one end of the junction; a read error may be the cause. The chain joins TRBV12-3 or TRBV12-4 to TRBJ2-2; TRBD1 matches at 11 bases. The CDR3 has 16 residues. In DNA, the CDR3 is TGTGCCAGCAGTTTGACGGGGACAGGGGGTAGCGGGGGGCTGTTTTTT. Encoded protein: CASSLTGTGGSGGLFF.

Turning to this clonotype: A read error may account for a junction end that differs from germline. The gene calls are TRBV12-3 or TRBV12-4 and TRBJ1-2; the D is unclear. CDR3 size: 16 residues. The CDR3 DNA is TGTTCCAGCAGTTTAGTATATGAGGCATCTAACTATGGCTACACCTTC. Amino acid sequence: CSSSLVYEASNYGYTF.

This clonotype was picked up many times. The rearrangement uses TRBV10-3 and TRBJ2-7; 7 bases align to TRBD1. The germline V gene encodes CDR1 ENHRY and CDR2 SYGVKD. The trim removed 10 bases at V and 3 bases at J, leaving 9 bases unmatched. The CDR3 has 13 residues. The CDR3 DNA sequence: TGTGCCACCATGGACCGGGACAGCTACGAGCAGTACTTC. Its protein product is CATMDRDSYEQYF.

This clonotype was observed once. It may be a read error: a sequence one base away is much more abundant. CDR3 region: CASGLWGTGNQPQHF. DNA for the CDR3: TGTGCCAGCGGCTTGTGGGGGACGGGAAATCAGCCCCAGCATTTT. This chain joins TRBV5-4 and TRBJ1-5; tentative D call: TRBD1 (5 bases). Germline values: CDR1 SGHNT, CDR2 YYREEE (reference sequence). CDR3 size: 15 residues.

The chain links TRBV11-2 to TRBJ2-3; 9 bases match TRBD2. J gave up 5 bases and V 3 bases, and 9 bases lay outside the gene matches. The CDR3 length is 16 residues. CDR1 is SGHAT and CDR2 is FQNNGV in the germline V gene. The CDR3 loop reads CASSFSSGVLIDTQYF. The CDR3 DNA sequence: TGTGCCAGCAGCTTTTCTAGCGGGGTATTGATAGATACGCAGTATTTT.

This clonotype has only one observation. One end of the junction is discordant with germline, which a read error may explain. The chain combines TRBV20-1 with TRBJ2-5; TRBD2 agrees at 11 bases. This CDR3 spans 14 amino acids. Germline V gene data show CDR1 as DFQATT and CDR2 as SNEGSKA (reference sequence). As DNA, the CDR3 is TGCAATGCTAGGATGACTAGCGGGGACAAGACCCAGTACTTC. Protein: CNARMTSGDKTQYF.

In its sample, this clonotype was seen once. A read error may explain this, as a much larger clone is one base away. The chain recombines TRBV6-5 with TRBJ2-7; maybe TRBD1 (6 bases). The germline V gene has CDR1 MNHEY and CDR2 SVGAGI. The CDR3 has 15 amino acids. This CDR3 reads CASSHSGTGPYEQYF. The CDR3 nucleotides read TGTGCCAGCAGTCACTCGGGTACAGGGCCGTACGAGCAGTACTTC.

With regard to this clonotype: The CDR3 does not end in the conserved phenylalanine or tryptophan, so this is likely a read error. The chain has TRBV29-1 and TRBJ2-3; 7 bases agree with TRBD2. J gave up 4 bases and V 4 bases, and 11 bases lay outside the gene matches. Germline values: CDR1 SQVTM, CDR2 ANQGSEA. The CDR3 has 15 residues. The CDR3 reads CSVVRRETFPDTQYY. The DNA of the CDR3 is TGCAGCGTTGTGAGGCGGGAGACGTTCCCAGATACGCAGTATTAT.

As concerns this clonotype: A junction boundary mismatches the germline segment, possibly from a read error. V is TRBV28 and J is TRBJ2-3; the D gene is possibly TRBD1 (5 bases). The CDR3 has 13 amino acids. Germline V gives CDR1 MDHEN, CDR2 SYDVKM. For the CDR3, the DNA is TGTGCCAGCTGTCCCCGGACGACAGATACGCAGTACTTT. This sequence encodes CASCPRTTDTQYF.

Worth noting for this clonotype: The junction and the germline gene differ at one end; a read error may be behind it. The V gene is TRBV29-1, the J gene TRBJ2-2; D ambiguous. CDR3 length: 13 amino acids. Germline CDR1 SQVTM, CDR2 ANQGSEA. The CDR3 reads CSLRTGNTEELFF. The CDR3 DNA is TGCAGCTTACGGACGGGTAACACCGAGGAGCTGTTTTTT.

In its sample, this clonotype was seen many times. The rearrangement uses TRBV5-5 and TRBJ1-2, with a tentative D call TRBD1 (6 bases). The V end was cut by 4 bases, the J end by 4 bases, with 14 bases between. The CDR3 spans 14 residues. Per the germline V gene, CDR1 is SGHKS and CDR2 is YYEKEE (reference sequence). For the CDR3, the DNA is TGTGCCAGCAGCACCGGGGGGGCCGGCTATGGCTACACCTTC. This translates into CASSTGGAGYGYTF.

In its sample, this clonotype is medium-sized. The chain combines TRBV29-1 with TRBJ1-2, with a possible D match to TRBD1 (6 bases). Germline V CDR1 and CDR2: SQVTM, ANQGSEA. The V gene lost 4 bases and the J gene lost 2 bases, with 11 bases spanning the gap. The CDR3 has 13 amino acids. CDR3 sequence reads: CSVGRQGNYGYTF. DNA of the CDR3: TGCAGCGTTGGCCGTCAGGGGAACTATGGCTACACCTTC.

Points on this clonotype: A much larger clone differs by one base, so this may be a read error. J is TRBJ2-1 and V is TRBV4-1; D gene unclear. CDR1 and CDR2 from the germline V gene are MGHRA and YSYEKL. V was trimmed by 0 bases and J by 7 bases, leaving 16 bases between them. The CDR3 is 16 amino acids. CDR3 coding DNA: TGCGCCAGCAGCCAAGAATATGGTCTTCCAAGGAATGAGCAGTTCTTC. Protein product: CASSQEYGLPRNEQFF.

This clonotype came up many times. V is TRBV6-6 and J is TRBJ2-5; 13 bases map to TRBD2. Germline V gene sequence: CDR1 MNHNY, CDR2 SVGAGI (reference sequence). J lost 5 bases, V lost 2 bases, and 11 bases had no gene match. The CDR3 sequence is 18 residues long. DNA for the CDR3: TGTGCCAGCAGTTACGGTGGACTAGCGGGAGATCGGCAGGAGACCCAGTACTTC. Translated, it gives CASSYGGLAGDRQETQYF.

This clonotype has just a few counts. A much larger clone lies a single base off, so this may be a read error. This chain joins TRBV7-9 and TRBJ2-1; 10 bases are a match to TRBD2. The CDR3 is made up of 17 amino acids. Germline V CDR1 and CDR2: SEHNR, FQNEAQ (reference sequence). J gave up 7 bases and V 5 bases, and 14 bases lay outside the gene matches. The chain's CDR3 is CASSPHPAGGPWNEQFF. Written as DNA, the CDR3 is TGTGCCAGCAGCCCCCATCCAGCGGGAGGGCCGTGGAATGAGCAGTTCTTC. Full variable domain (missing parts from reference TRBV7-9 and TRBJ2-1): DTGVSQNPRHKITKRGQNVTFRCDPISEHNRLYWYRQTLGQGPEFLTYFQNEAQLEKSRLLSDRFSAERPKGSFSTLEIQRTEQGDSAMYLCASSPHPAGGPWNEQFFGPGTRLTVL.

This clonotype was seen more than once but under ten times. It may be a read error: a sequence one base away is much more abundant. The chain employs TRBV7-9 and TRBJ1-4; D not certain. The CDR3 length is 12 residues. In germline, CDR1 is SEHNR, CDR2 FQNEAQ (reference sequence). The CDR3 spells CVSSLEVEKLFF. The CDR3 bases are TGTGTCAGCAGCTTAGAAGTTGAAAAACTGTTTTTT.

A few counts support this clonotype. Possible read error: a much larger clone is one base away. CDR3 DNA sequence: TGTACCACGACGGGAGGTTATAGCAATCAGCCCCAGCATTTT. Protein product: CTTTGGYSNQPQHF. The rearrangement links TRBV6-6 to TRBJ1-5; D remains ambiguous. Germline loops: CDR1 MNHNY, CDR2 SVGAGI (reference sequence). The CDR3 is 14 residues long.

Notes on this clonotype: Since no conserved phenylalanine or tryptophan closes the CDR3, a read error is the likely cause. V is TRBV11-2 and J is TRBJ2-3, with 9 bases that match TRBD2. Germline V CDR1 and CDR2: SGHAT, FQNNGV. The CDR3 is made up of 15 amino acids. For the CDR3, the DNA is TGTACCAGCAGCTTAGTAGCGGGGGTTACGGAAACGCAGTATCTT. Translating it yields CTSSLVAGVTETQYL.

This clonotype was recorded many times. The rearrangement links TRBV6-6 to TRBJ1-1, with unresolved D. The length of the CDR3 is 14 residues. Germline lookup yields CDR1 MNHNY and CDR2 SVGAGI (reference sequence). Trimming left V 2 bases short and J 1 base short, with 8 bases between. CDR3 nucleotides: TGTGCCAGCAGTTACCTCCGGGAGAACACTGAAGCTTTCTTT. Its translation is CASSYLRENTEAFF.